This T cell receptor (beta chain) stems from a study of metastatic and nonmetastatic thyroid tumors. Turning to the study itself: A comparison of repertoires was made across blood and tumor or nodule tissue from malignant and benign thyroid patients.

Under the authors' procedure: In papillary thyroid cancer, a distant-metastasis classifier was built using CDR3 differences across clinicopathological groups. Using MiXCR, TCRdb reanalyzed the PCR reads. TCRdb assigned the V and J calls; the authors' analysis was not used. This table holds about 69,000 clones, around 14% found once. Of note for this clone: At one of its ends the junction is not consistent with the germline gene, which may arise from a read error.

Germline V gives CDR1 SGHAT, CDR2 FQNNGV. The length of the CDR3 is 18 residues. There were no patients who had received any treatment before thyroid surgery. V usage is TRBV11-2 and J usage is TRBJ2-3; 10 bases are a match to TRBD2. Sequenced input: blood. The clonotype originates from a male donor with papillary thyroid cancer or a benign thyroid nodule (not recorded which). Some clones in this sample may be carry-over from other donors' samples. The CDR3 nucleotides read TGTACCAGCGGCGGATGTGTCCGGGGAGCTAGCGGGAGTGATACGCAGTATTTT. Translation: CTSGGCVRGASGSDTQYF.